This T cell receptor beta chain was identified in a study of shared clonotypes between healthy human individuals (TCRdb year 2020). As for the study more broadly: The cohort included a few men and a couple of women between 18 and 49 years of age. Libraries were prepared and TCR repertoires were sequenced by different laboratories using diverse techniques, in order to increase sequencing depth and limit assay-specific biases. Each donor's leukapheresis produced roughly between roughly 0.85 and 9.5 billion PBMCs. Per donor, three plates each were used for CD4 naive and CD4 memory, two for CD8 naive, and one for CD8 memory. To estimate repertoire size and how much clonotype sharing occurs between individuals, the study deeply sequenced the blood TCR repertoires of roughly 5 healthy adults.

Healthy HIV-negative adults with no recently reported acute infections or vaccinations were included as donors. Every donor was a Caucasian adult living in Nashville, Tennessee, USA. CD4+ T cells were enriched through magnetic negative selection, after which naive cells were positively selected on CD45RA and the remaining negative fraction served as the memory subset. Blood was collected by leukapheresis, and PBMCs were isolated by Ficoll-Histopaque density gradient centrifugation and then cryopreserved in liquid nitrogen vapor phase. Analytical flow cytometry was used to check the purity and quantity of each magnetically sorted T cell population. Each sorted fraction had its genomic DNA isolated and then quantified by UV absorbance on a Nanodrop 2000c. From the germline V gene (reference sequence), CDR1 is MNHNY and CDR2 is SVGAGI. V loses 5 bases, J loses 1 base, and the germline ends lie 11 bases apart. The CDR3 goes from the cysteine to the phenylalanine over 14 residues. The CDR3 DNA has 42 bases and is translated from base 1.

Results the study describes overall, beyond this receptor: When several donors were compared, the shared fraction of clonotypes was 5% to 6.5% for naive CD4, roughly 3.3% for naive CD8, 2% to 2.5% for memory CD4, and roughly 0.4% for memory CD8. Sampling was restricted to blood, and TCR repertoires in tissues likely differ from the TCR repertoires found in blood. The genetic and exposure-history diversity represented was limited by the small number of donors. Even with the large sequencing depth, rarefaction of the sorted-subset datasets indicated that sequencing was incomplete. Based on pairwise subsampling, the degree of clonotype sharing among donors was expected to be affected by sequencing depth. Larger estimated clonotype richness was generally found for naive subsets than for memory subsets. Higher generation probabilities were observed for clonotypes shared by all four sorted-subset donors than for non-shared clonotypes.

Using the deep immunoSEQ assay, multiplex PCR amplified TCR CDR3 regions from genomic DNA. Extracted genomic DNA from each cell subset was distributed evenly across all wells of several immunoSEQ 96-well plates, and each plate was treated as a replicate. For sorted subsets, approximately 200 ng of genomic DNA, equivalent to roughly 33,000 T cell genomes, went into each replicate PCR. The purified libraries were quantified using a Qubit 3.0 fluorometer, sized with a Bioanalyzer 2100, and then quantified again using the KAPA Library Quantification kit. Every immunoSEQ 96-well plate was sequenced on a separate single-read 150-cycle Illumina NextSeq 550 flow cell. On the study's bioinformatics: Because the immunoSEQ output included only junctional sequences and no quality scores, the filtering could not be the same as the filtering used for full-length reads. Sequences were annotated with PyIR, a Python wrapper for IgBLAST v1.9, and V/J genes and CDR3 were assigned using IMGT germline references. Reads were removed for weak V/J assignments (E-value above 1e-6), missing CDR3, stop codons, out-of-frame junctions, or ambiguous translated residues. V3J clonotypes were defined as sequences sharing an identical inferred V gene, J gene, and CDR3 amino acid sequence. Percentage overlap between repertoires was calculated by dividing the number of shared unique clonotypes by the size of the smaller repertoire. Three approaches were used to assess repertoire richness: RTK rarefaction, the Chao1 estimator, and Recon v2.1 estimates of unobserved clonotypes. Generation probabilities for all TCRbeta clonotypes obtained by the gDNA method from a handful of donors were computed using OLGA. This immuneACCESS table, as held by TCRdb, lists in-frame sequences with V and J called but not all clones. Of the missing ones, under half trace to an unresolved V gene in checked studies; the others have no known cause. The D gene and trimming were derived from the DNA, and the V and J assignments and clone size from that table. A total of around 700,000 clones appear in this sample, 55% to 75% of them only once. Approximately 2% of the sample is in the top ten clones.

On this clone itself: The target of this receptor is not known. The sample holds no much larger clone one base away, and base qualities are not on file.

Sequenced material: memory CD4+ T cells sorted from blood. The intended sense of this specimen's cell subset or site label: CD45RA-negative fraction. The rearranged chain carries TRBV6-6 and TRBJ2-5, with no D gene named confidently. The receptor was derived from a woman aged 25 to 39 in good health. The CDR3 has the sequence CASSGSAFQETQYF. The DNA sequence is as follows: TGTGCCAGCAGTGGCAGCGCCTTCCAAGAGACCCAGTACTTC.